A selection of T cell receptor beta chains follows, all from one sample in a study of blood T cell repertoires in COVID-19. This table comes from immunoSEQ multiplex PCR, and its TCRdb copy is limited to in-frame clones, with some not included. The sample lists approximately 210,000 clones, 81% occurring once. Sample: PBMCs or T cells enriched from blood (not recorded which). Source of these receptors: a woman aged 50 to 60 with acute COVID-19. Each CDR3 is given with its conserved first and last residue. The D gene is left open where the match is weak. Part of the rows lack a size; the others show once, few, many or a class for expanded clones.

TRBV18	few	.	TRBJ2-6	TGTGCCAGCTCACCAATCGTGATAAGGGGCGAAAGCTCTGGGGCCAACGTCCTGACTTTC	CASSPIVIRGESSGANVLTF
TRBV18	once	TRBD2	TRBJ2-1	TGTGCCAGCTTAAGGACCATAGCGGGGAATCTTAATGAGCAGTTCTTC	CASLRTIAGNLNEQFF
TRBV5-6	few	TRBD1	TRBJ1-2	TGTGCCAGCAGCTCTGCAGGGGGCATTTTTAATGGCTACACCTTC	CASSSAGGIFNGYTF
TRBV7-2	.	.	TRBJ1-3	TGTGCCAGCAGCTTAGGGGCAGGTCCCAACTCTGGAAACACCATATATTTT	CASSLGAGPNSGNTIYF
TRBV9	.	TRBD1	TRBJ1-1	TGTGCCAGCAGCGCTGGAACCGGGACAGGGGCCGCTTTCTTT	CASSAGTGTGAAFF
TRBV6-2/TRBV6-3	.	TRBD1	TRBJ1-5	TGTGCCAGCAGTTACGCAGGGGGCGGCAATCAGCCCCAGCATTTT	CASSYAGGGNQPQHF
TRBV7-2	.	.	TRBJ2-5	TGTGCCAGCAGTTTAAATATAGTGGTGGAGACCCAGTACTTC	CASSLNIVVETQYF
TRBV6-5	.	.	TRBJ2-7	TGTGCCAGCAGATCCCGACGGACTTACGAGCAGTACTTC	CASRSRRTYEQYF
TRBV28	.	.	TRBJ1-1	TGTGCCAGCGCTAGGCAGGGGATGAACACTGAAGCTTTCTTT	CASARQGMNTEAFF
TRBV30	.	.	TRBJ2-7	TGTGCCTGGATCGACACTAGATGGCCTCCCTACGAGCAGTACTTC	CAWIDTRWPPYEQYF
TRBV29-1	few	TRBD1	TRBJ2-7	TGCAGCGTCCGGACAGGGCGGGACGAGCAGTACTTC	CSVRTGRDEQYF
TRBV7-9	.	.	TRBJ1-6	TGTGCCAGCAGCTTAGGGCCGGAGGGCGTTTCACCCCTCCACTTT	CASSLGPEGVSPLHF
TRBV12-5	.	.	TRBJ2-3	TGTGCTAGTGGTCATCAGGGGTCAGATACGCAGTATTTT	CASGHQGSDTQYF
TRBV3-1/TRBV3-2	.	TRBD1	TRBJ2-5	TGTGCCAGCAGCCAAGATATAGCAGGGGGCGAGGAGACCCAGTACTTC	CASSQDIAGGEETQYF
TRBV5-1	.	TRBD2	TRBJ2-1	TGCGCCAGCAGCCCCCTACTAGCGGGAGTCTACAATGAGCAGTTCTTC	CASSPLLAGVYNEQFF
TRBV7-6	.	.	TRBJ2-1	TGTGCCAGCATGGGGGGTGAGCAGTTCTTC	CASMGGEQFF
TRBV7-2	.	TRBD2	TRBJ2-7	TGTGCCAGCAGCTTAGCAAGTGTGGGCGGGGGGGCCAGCGAGCAGTACTTC	CASSLASVGGGASEQYF
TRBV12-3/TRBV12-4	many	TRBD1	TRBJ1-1	TGTGCCAGCAGTTCGACAGGGGACACTGAAGCTTTCTTT	CASSSTGDTEAFF
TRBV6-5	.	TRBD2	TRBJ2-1	TGTGCCAGCAGTTACGCGGTAGCGGGAGTTTTTGAGCAGTTCTTC	CASSYAVAGVFEQFF
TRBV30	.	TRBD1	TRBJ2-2	TGTGCCTGGAGTGTACAGGGGACGGAGGCCGGGGAGCTGTTTTTT	CAWSVQGTEAGELFF
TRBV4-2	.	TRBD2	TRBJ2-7	TGTGCCAGCAGCCAAGGACTAGCGGGCCCCTACGAGCAGTACTTC	CASSQGLAGPYEQYF
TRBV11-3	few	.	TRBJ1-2	TGTGCCAGCAGCCCCTCGGGAATATATGGCTACACCTTC	CASSPSGIYGYTF
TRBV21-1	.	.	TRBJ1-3	TGTGCCAGCAGCAAGGTCCCGCCAGGGTTGGAGGGAAACACCATATATTTT	CASSKVPPGLEGNTIYF
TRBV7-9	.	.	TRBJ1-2	TGTGCCAGCAGCCTCTCCCGAGGCCGGACAGAATCTAATAACTATGGCTACACCTTC	CASSLSRGRTESNNYGYTF
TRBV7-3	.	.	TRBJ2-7	TGTGCCAGTCGTCAGGCACACAAGGACGAGCAGTACTTC	CASRQAHKDEQYF
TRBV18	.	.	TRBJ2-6	TGTGCCAGCTCACCTTCAGGCCCCCTGTCTGGGGCCAACGTCCTGACTTTC	CASSPSGPLSGANVLTF
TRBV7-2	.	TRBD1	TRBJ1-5	TGTGCCAGCAGCTACCAGGGGGCGAGCAATCAGCCCCAGCATTTT	CASSYQGASNQPQHF
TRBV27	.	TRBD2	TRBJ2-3	TGTGCCAGCAGACCTAGCGGCCGCACAGATACGCAGTATTTT	CASRPSGRTDTQYF
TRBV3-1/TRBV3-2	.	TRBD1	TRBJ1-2	TGTGCCAGCAGCCAGCTGGGGACAGGGGTAGGAGACTATGGCTACACCTTC	CASSQLGTGVGDYGYTF
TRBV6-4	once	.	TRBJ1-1	TGTGCCAGCAGTACGGACAGTTCCACTGAAGCTTTCTTT	CASSTDSSTEAFF
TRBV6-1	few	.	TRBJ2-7	TGTGCCAGCAGTGAATTGGGGGGGCGTTACTACGAGCAGTACTTC	CASSELGGRYYEQYF
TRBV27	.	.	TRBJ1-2	TGTGCCAGCAGTCTCGACAGGTCCGACTATGGCTACACCTTC	CASSLDRSDYGYTF
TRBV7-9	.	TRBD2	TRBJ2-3	TGTGCCAGCAGCTTGAGCGGGAGGGGGAACACAGATACGCAGTATTTT	CASSLSGRGNTDTQYF
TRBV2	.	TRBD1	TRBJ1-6	TGTGCCAGCAGTCCACCGGACAGGGGGATTTTACAAAATTCACCCCTCCACTTT	CASSPPDRGILQNSPLHF
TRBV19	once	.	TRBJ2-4	TGTGCCAGTAGTACCCGAACTCTAAACAGGGAACTTTTCGGCAAAAACATTCAGTACTTC	CASSTRTLNRELFGKNIQYF
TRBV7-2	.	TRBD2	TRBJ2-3	TGTGCCAGCAGCTTAGGGTCTAGCGGGACCCCATTGTCGGCGCAGTATTTT	CASSLGSSGTPLSAQYF
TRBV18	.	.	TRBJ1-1	TGTGCCAGCTCCGCAGTCGGGGGGAACACTGAAGCTTTCTTT	CASSAVGGNTEAFF
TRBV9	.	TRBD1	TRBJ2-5	TGTGCCAGCAGCGTACACGGACAGGGCTACGAGACCCAGTACTTC	CASSVHGQGYETQYF
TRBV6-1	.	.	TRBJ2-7	TGTGCCAGCAGTGAACCCGGGACAAGCAGTGAGCAGTACTTC	CASSEPGTSSEQYF
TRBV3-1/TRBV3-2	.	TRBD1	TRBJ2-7	TGTGCCAGCAGCCAAGCCCTACGACAGGGGCAGTACTTC	CASSQALRQGQYF
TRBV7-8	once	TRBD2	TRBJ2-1	TGTGCCAGCAGCCGCGGGACTAGCGGGAACAATGAGCAGTTCTTC	CASSRGTSGNNEQFF